A single sample is the source of the 17 T cell receptor beta chains below, sequenced in a study of cytomegalovirus exposure and HLA in healthy donors. 13 Jbeta primers and 60 Vbeta primers were used for the PCR. Here immunoSEQ multiplex PCR was the method, and the copy in TCRdb shows in-frame clones only, minus some. The sample has about 83,000 clones, 81% seen once; the top ten hold under 2%. The sequenced sample consisted of PBMCs. Every receptor here comes from a woman in her 30s in good health and CMV-seronegative.

The chain joins TRBV2 to TRBJ1-5; 10 bases agree with TRBD1. This CDR3 has 15 residues. The trim removed 0 bases at V and 8 bases at J, leaving 4 bases unmatched. From germline, CDR1 is SNHLY and CDR2 FYNNEI. CDR3 coding DNA: TGTGCCAGCAGTGAAGCGGGACAGGGGAGGGAGCCCCAGCATTTT. Translated: CASSEAGQGREPQHF.

This sequence joins TRBV7-6 and TRBJ1-1; the D is unclear. The CDR3 consists of 15 residues. The germline gives CDR1 SGHVS, CDR2 FNYEAQ. V was pared by 5 bases and J by 1 base, with 14 bases between. The CDR3 is CASSLSVGGNTEAFF. The DNA of the CDR3 is TGTGCCAGCAGCCTTAGCGTTGGAGGGAACACTGAAGCTTTCTTT. The entire variable domain, with the rest obtained from reference TRBV7-6 and TRBJ1-1, is as follows: GAGVSQSPRYKVTKRGQDVALRCDPISGHVSLYWYRQALGQGPEFLTYFNYEAQQDKSGLPNDRFSAERPEGSISTLTIQRTEQRDSAMYRCASSLSVGGNTEAFFGQGTRLTVV.

The rearrangement uses TRBV28 and TRBJ1-1; no reliable D call. Germline V gene lookup returns CDR1 MDHEN and CDR2 SYDVKM. The CDR3 covers 17 residues. Trimming took off 6 bases at V and 1 base at J, with 21 bases between the two ends. In DNA form, the CDR3 reads TGTGCCAGCAGCGTCATGCGGGGAGCCGTGAGGAACACTGAAGCTTTCTTT. Protein: CASSVMRGAVRNTEAFF.

The chain combines TRBV19 with TRBJ2-6, with TRBD2 matching over 7 bases. After removal of 4 bases from V and 2 bases from J, the junction contained 5 bases not matched to a gene. The CDR3 has 16 residues. Looked up from germline, CDR1 is LNHDA and CDR2 is SQIVND (reference sequence). The chain's CDR3 is CASSTNGRAGANVLTF. The CDR3 nucleotides are TGTGCCAGTAGTACCAATGGGAGGGCTGGGGCCAACGTCCTGACTTTC.

The rearrangement joins TRBV29-1 to TRBJ2-7; TRBD1 aligns across 9 bases. The CDR3 loop spans 12 amino acids. J gave up 2 bases and V 7 bases, and 3 bases lay outside the gene matches. Germline V lookup: CDR1 SQVTM, CDR2 ANQGSEA. The CDR3 sequence is CSAGTGPYEQYF. The CDR3 bases are TGCAGCGCCGGGACAGGGCCCTACGAGCAGTACTTC.

V usage is TRBV11-1 and J usage is TRBJ2-1; TRBD1 aligns across 7 bases. Germline CDR1 and CDR2: SGHAT and FQDESV (reference sequence). CDR3 length: 16 residues. The junction had 7 bases not matched to a gene; V was cut back by 1 base and J by 4 bases. The CDR3, as DNA: TGTGCCAGCAGCTTAGTCCCCCAACAGGGGTACAATGAGCAGTTCTTC. Encoded protein: CASSLVPQQGYNEQFF.

V usage is TRBV28 and J usage is TRBJ2-5, with TRBD2 matching over 8 bases. J was trimmed by 3 bases and V by 10 bases; bases with no gene match: 10. Germline V gene lookup returns CDR1 MDHEN and CDR2 SYDVKM. This CDR3 is 14 amino acids long. CDR3 in amino acids: CATTPPAGEETQYF. The CDR3 DNA reads TGTGCCACCACGCCCCCAGCGGGGGAAGAGACCCAGTACTTC.

The J gene is TRBJ2-5, the V gene TRBV19; 9 bases line up with TRBD2. The CDR3 loop spans 17 amino acids. Germline V gives CDR1 LNHDA, CDR2 SQIVND (reference sequence). The V segment lost 5 bases and the J segment 4 bases; nucleotides outside the gene matches: 14. This CDR3 is CASSFPLGSGSGETQYF. In DNA form, the CDR3 reads TGTGCCAGTAGTTTTCCCCTCGGTAGCGGGAGTGGAGAGACCCAGTACTTC.

The chain couples TRBV7-2 to TRBJ2-5; no firm D call. The CDR3 is 12 amino acids. From germline, CDR1 is SGHTA and CDR2 FQGNSA. Trimming stripped 4 bases from V and 1 base from J, with 4 bases between. This CDR3 reads CASSYSQETQYF. The CDR3 DNA follows: TGTGCCAGCAGCTACTCCCAAGAGACCCAGTACTTC.

The V and J genes are TRBV6-1 and TRBJ1-1, with TRBD1 matching over 7 bases. The germline V gene has CDR1 MNHNS and CDR2 SASEGT. This CDR3 is built from 13 residues. V was pared by 2 bases and J by 8 bases, with 5 bases of the junction left unmatched. The CDR3 region is CASSERLQGEAFF. CDR3 DNA sequence: TGTGCCAGCAGTGAACGGTTACAGGGGGAAGCTTTCTTT.

This rearrangement joins TRBV6-9 to TRBJ2-1, with 8 bases matching TRBD2. CDR3 length: 14 residues. CDR1 is MNHGY, CDR2 SVAAGI, per germline. Trimming cost V 5 bases and J 8 bases; bases outside gene matches: 8. The CDR3 is CASSGGRSRHEQFF. In DNA form, the CDR3 reads TGTGCCAGCAGTGGCGGGAGGTCTAGACATGAGCAGTTCTTC.

This clone came up once. The chain is built from TRBV6-1 and TRBJ2-7; no definite D call. The V gene's germline CDR1 is MNHNS and CDR2 SASEGT. The CDR3 extends over 11 amino acids. Between the trimmed V and J ends, which lost 3 bases and 11 bases, there was a span of 11 bases. This CDR3 reads CASSESVEKYF. The CDR3 region has the DNA TGTGCCAGCAGTGAGTCTGTGGAGAAGTACTTC.

This clone appeared a few times. The genes are TRBV18 and TRBJ2-1; 10 nucleotides line up with TRBD2. Germline V gene sequence: CDR1 KGHSH, CDR2 LQKENI. The length of the CDR3 is 15 residues. The J segment lost 5 bases and the V segment lost 6 bases, leaving 7 bases of the junction unmatched. Here the CDR3 DNA reads TGTGCCAGCTCCCCTAGCGGGAGCGTAAACAATGAGCAGTTCTTC. As protein: CASSPSGSVNNEQFF.

This clone appeared once. The CDR3 is CASGQGAQTEAFF. The CDR3 bases are TGTGCCAGCGGGCAGGGGGCGCAAACTGAAGCTTTCTTT. The chain uses TRBV2 and TRBJ1-1; 8 bases line up with TRBD1. This CDR3 has 13 amino acids. Unmatched junction bases numbered 7, after V lost 8 bases and J lost 5 bases. Germline CDR1 is SNHLY and CDR2 is FYNNEI.

The chain couples TRBV18 to TRBJ1-1; D unclear. The V end was cut by 0 bases, the J end by 3 bases, with 8 bases between. Germline CDR1 is KGHSH and CDR2 is LQKENI. CDR3 length: 14 amino acids. The chain's CDR3 is CASSPPSSDTEAFF. CDR3 DNA sequence: TGTGCCAGCTCACCACCATCCTCGGACACTGAAGCTTTCTTT.

CDR3 DNA sequence: TGTGCCAGCCTGGACCCAGAGTGGCACAGGGAAGATACGCAGTATTTT. Translated, it gives CASLDPEWHREDTQYF. V usage is TRBV2 and J usage is TRBJ2-3, with D tentatively TRBD1 (6 bases). Germline loops: CDR1 SNHLY, CDR2 FYNNEI. The CDR3 length is 16 residues. V lost 8 bases and J lost 5, with 23 bases in between.

The rearrangement links TRBV6-1 to TRBJ2-7; D not certain. The CDR3 sequence is 12 residues long. The V end lost 2 bases, the J end lost 2 bases, and 4 bases lay between the germline ends. In germline, CDR1 is MNHNS, CDR2 SASEGT. CDR3 sequence (DNA): TGTGCCAGCAGTGAAACTACCTACGAGCAGTACTTC. Protein sequence: CASSETTYEQYF.